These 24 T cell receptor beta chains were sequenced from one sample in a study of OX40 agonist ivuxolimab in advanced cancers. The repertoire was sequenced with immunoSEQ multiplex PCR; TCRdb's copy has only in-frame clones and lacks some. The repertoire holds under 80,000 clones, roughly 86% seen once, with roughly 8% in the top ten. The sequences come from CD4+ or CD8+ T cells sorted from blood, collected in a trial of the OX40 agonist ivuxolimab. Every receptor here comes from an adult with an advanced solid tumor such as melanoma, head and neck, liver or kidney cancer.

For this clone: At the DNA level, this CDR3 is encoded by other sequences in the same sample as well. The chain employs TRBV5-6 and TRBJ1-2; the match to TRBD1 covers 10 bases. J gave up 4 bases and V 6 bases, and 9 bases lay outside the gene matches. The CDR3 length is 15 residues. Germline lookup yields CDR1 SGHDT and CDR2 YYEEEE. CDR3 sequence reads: CASTPRQGAFYGYTF. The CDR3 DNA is TGTGCCAGCACCCCTAGACAGGGGGCCTTCTATGGCTACACCTTC.

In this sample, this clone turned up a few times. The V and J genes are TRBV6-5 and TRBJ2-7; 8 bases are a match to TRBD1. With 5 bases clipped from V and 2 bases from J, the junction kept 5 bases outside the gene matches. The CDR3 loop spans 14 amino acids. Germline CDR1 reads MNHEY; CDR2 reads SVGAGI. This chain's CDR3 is CASSTSGGPYEQYF. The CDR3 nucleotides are TGTGCCAGCAGTACATCAGGGGGCCCCTACGAGCAGTACTTC.

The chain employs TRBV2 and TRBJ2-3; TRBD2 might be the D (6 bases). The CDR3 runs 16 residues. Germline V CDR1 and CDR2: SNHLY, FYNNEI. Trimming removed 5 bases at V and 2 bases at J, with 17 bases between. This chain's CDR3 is CASSPWRAGNTDTQYF. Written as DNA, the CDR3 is TGTGCCAGCAGTCCTTGGAGGGCCGGGAACACAGATACGCAGTATTTT.

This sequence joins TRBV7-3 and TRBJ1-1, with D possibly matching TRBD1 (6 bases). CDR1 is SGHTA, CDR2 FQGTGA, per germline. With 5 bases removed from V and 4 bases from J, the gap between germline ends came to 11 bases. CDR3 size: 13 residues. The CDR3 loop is CASSKGGRTEAFF. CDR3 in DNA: TGTGCCAGCAGCAAGGGGGGACGCACTGAAGCTTTCTTT.

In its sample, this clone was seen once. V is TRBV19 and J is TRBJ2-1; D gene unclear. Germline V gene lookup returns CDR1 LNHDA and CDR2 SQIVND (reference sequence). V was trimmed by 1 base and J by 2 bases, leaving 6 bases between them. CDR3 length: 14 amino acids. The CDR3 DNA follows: TGTGCCAGTAGTATAGGACTGACCTACAATGAGCAGTTCTTC. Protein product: CASSIGLTYNEQFF.

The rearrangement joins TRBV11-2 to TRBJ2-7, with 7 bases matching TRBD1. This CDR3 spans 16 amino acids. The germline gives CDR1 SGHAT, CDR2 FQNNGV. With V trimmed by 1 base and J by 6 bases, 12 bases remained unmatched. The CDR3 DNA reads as TGTGCCAGCAGCTTAGTGCAGGGGGTAGGGTTGCTCGAGCAGTACTTC. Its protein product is CASSLVQGVGLLEQYF.

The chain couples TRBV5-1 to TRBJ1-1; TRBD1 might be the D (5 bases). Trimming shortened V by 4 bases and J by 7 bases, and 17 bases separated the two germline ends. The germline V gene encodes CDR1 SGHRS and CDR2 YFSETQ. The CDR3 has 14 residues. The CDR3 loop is CASSPHEGRGEAFF. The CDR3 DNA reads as TGCGCCAGCAGCCCCCACGAGGGACGGGGTGAAGCTTTCTTT.

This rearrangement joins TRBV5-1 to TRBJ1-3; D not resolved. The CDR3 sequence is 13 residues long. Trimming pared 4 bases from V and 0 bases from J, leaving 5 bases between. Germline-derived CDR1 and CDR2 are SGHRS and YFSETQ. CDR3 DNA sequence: TGCGCCAGCAGCCATAACTCTGGAAACACCATATATTTT. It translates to CASSHNSGNTIYF.

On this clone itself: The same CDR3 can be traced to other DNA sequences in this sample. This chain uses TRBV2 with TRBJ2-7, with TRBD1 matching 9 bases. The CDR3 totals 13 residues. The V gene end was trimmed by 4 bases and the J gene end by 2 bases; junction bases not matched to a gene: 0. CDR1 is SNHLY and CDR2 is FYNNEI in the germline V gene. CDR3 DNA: TGTGCCAGCAGTGGGGACAGGGCCTACGAGCAGTACTTC. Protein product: CASSGDRAYEQYF.

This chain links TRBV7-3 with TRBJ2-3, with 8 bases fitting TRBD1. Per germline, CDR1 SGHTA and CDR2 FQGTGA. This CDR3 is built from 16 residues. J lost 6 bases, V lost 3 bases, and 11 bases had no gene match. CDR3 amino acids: CASSFLPGGGGDTQYF. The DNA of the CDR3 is TGTGCCAGCAGCTTCCTCCCAGGGGGCGGAGGTGATACGCAGTATTTT.

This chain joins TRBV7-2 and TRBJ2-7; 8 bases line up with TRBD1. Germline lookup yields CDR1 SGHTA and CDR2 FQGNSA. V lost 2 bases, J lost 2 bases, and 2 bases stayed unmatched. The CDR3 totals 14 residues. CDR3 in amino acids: CASSLIRGPYEQYF. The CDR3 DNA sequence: TGTGCCAGCAGCTTAATCAGGGGGCCCTACGAGCAGTACTTC. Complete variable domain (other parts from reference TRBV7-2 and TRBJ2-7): GAGVSQSPSNKVTEKGKDVELRCDPISGHTALYWYRQSLGQGLEFLIYFQGNSAPDKSGLPSDRFSAERTGGSVSTLTIQRTQQEDSAVYLCASSLIRGPYEQYFGPGTRLTVT.

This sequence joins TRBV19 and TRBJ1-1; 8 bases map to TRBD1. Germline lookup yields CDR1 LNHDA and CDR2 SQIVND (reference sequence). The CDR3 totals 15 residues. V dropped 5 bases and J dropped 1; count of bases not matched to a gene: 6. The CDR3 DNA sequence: TGTGCCAGTAGTCTCCGGGACAGGAGGAACACTGAAGCTTTCTTT. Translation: CASSLRDRRNTEAFF. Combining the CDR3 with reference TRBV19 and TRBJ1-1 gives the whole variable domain DGGITQSPKYLFRKEGQNVTLSCEQNLNHDAMYWYRQDPGQGLRLIYYSQIVNDFQKGDIAEGYSVSREKKESFPLTVTSAQKNPTAFYLCASSLRDRRNTEAFFGQGTRLTVV.

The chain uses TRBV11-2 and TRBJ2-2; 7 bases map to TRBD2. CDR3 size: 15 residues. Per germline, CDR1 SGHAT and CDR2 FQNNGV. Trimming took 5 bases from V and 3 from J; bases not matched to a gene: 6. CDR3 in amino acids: CASSARLADTGELFF. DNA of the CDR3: TGTGCCAGCAGCGCCCGCCTAGCGGACACCGGGGAGCTGTTTTTT.

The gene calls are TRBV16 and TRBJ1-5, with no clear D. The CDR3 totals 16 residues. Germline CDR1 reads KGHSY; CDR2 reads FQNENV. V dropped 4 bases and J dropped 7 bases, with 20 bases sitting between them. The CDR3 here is CASSPPTVAVTQPQHF. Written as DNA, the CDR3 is TGTGCCAGCAGCCCTCCTACAGTGGCCGTTACGCAGCCCCAGCATTTT.

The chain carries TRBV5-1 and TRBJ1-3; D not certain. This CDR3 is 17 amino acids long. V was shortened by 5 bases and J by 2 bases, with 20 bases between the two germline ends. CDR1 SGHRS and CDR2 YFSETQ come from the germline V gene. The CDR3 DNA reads TGCGCCAGCAGTTATTCCCCCGGGGTATTGGCTGGAAACACCATATATTTT. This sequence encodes CASSYSPGVLAGNTIYF. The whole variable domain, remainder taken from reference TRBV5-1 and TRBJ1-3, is KAGVTQTPRYLIKTRGQQVTLSCSPISGHRSVSWYQQTPGQGLQFLFEYFSETQRNKGNFPGRFSGRQFSNSRSEMNVSTLELGDSALYLCASSYSPGVLAGNTIYFGEGSWLTVV.

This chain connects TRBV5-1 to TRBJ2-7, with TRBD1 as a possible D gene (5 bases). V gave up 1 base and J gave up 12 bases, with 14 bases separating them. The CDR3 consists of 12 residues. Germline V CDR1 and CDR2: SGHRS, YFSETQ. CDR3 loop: CASSLTQVEVYF. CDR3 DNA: TGCGCCAGCAGCTTGACACAGGTCGAAGTGTACTTC.

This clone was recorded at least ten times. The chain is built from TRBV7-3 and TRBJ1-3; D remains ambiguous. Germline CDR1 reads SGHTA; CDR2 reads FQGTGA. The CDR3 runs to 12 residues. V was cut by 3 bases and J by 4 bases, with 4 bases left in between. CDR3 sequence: CASSFPGNTIYF. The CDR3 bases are TGTGCCAGCAGCTTTCCCGGAAACACCATATATTTT.

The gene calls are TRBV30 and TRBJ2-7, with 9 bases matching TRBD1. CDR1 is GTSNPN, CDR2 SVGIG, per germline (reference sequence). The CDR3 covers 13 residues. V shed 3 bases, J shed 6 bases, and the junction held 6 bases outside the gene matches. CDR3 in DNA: TGTGCCTGGAGGCAGACAGGGGGTGGCGAGCAGTACTTC. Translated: CAWRQTGGGEQYF.

The DNA of the CDR3 is TGTGCCAGCAGCTTATCTGATCGGGGGGCGGGGCACTATGGCTACACCTTC. Encoded protein: CASSLSDRGAGHYGYTF. This chain connects TRBV7-9 to TRBJ1-2, with D possibly being TRBD1 (6 bases). Germline V gene sequence: CDR1 SEHNR, CDR2 FQNEAQ (reference sequence). CDR3 length equals 17 residues. Trimming shortened V by 2 bases and J by 3 bases, and 19 bases separated the two germline ends.

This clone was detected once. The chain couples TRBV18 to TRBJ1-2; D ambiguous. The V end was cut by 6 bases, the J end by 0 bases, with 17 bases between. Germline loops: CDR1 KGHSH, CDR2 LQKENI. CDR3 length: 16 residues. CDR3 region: CASSSTRTEANYGYTF. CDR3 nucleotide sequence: TGTGCCAGCTCTAGCACACGGACGGAAGCTAACTATGGCTACACCTTC.

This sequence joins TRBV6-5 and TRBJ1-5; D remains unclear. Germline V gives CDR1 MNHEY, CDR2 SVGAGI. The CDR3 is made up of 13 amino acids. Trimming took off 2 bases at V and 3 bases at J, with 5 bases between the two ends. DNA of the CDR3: TGTGCCAGCAGTTACAAGGACAATCAGCCCCAGCATTTT. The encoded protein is CASSYKDNQPQHF.

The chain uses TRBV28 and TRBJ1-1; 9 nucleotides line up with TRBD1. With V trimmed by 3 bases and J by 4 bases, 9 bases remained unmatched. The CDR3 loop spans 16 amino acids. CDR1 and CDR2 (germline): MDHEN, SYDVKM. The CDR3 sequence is CASSLDNRGRGTEAFF. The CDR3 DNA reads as TGTGCCAGCAGTTTGGATAACAGGGGGCGGGGCACTGAAGCTTTCTTT.

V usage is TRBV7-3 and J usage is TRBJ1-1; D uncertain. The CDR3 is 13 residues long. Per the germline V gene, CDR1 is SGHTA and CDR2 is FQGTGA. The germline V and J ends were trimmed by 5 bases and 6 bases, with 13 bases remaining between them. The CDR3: CASSPTGPAEAFF. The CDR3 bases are TGTGCCAGCAGCCCCACTGGGCCAGCTGAAGCTTTCTTT.

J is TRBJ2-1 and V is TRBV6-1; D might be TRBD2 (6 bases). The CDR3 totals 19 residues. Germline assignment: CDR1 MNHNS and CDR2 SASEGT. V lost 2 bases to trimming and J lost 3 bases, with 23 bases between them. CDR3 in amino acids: CASSEIWGEVHYRYNEQFF. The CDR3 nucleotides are TGTGCCAGCAGTGAAATTTGGGGGGAGGTTCATTATCGCTACAATGAGCAGTTCTTC.